This T cell receptor beta chain derives from a study of molecular identifiers for immune sequencing clone quantification. Concerning this clonotype: Mismatch with germline at one junction end may stem from a read error.

From the PCR reads, TCRdb called clonotypes with MiXCR, one entry per CDR3 protein. The repertoire holds approximately 97,000 distinct CDR3 sequences, with 24% as singletons. Germline loops: CDR1 LGHNA, CDR2 YSLEER. The CDR3 contains 15 residues. The TCR sequence derives from a human donor in good health. Some libraries in this study had Jurkat cell RNA spiked in. Sequencing input: naive CD8+ T cells from blood, with Jurkat cell RNA spiked in. Subset specified: FACS-sorted CD8+CD4-CCR7+CD45RA+ naive T cells. V and J are TRBV4-3 and TRBJ2-2, with TRBD1 matching 7 bases. CDR3 sequence: CASSQGTGSTGEPFF. The CDR3 DNA follows: TGCGCCAGCAGCCAAGGGACAGGAAGCACCGGGGAGCCGTTTTTT.